This T cell receptor (beta chain) was obtained from a study of OX40 agonist ivuxolimab in advanced cancers. The data were produced by immunoSEQ multiplex PCR, yet TCRdb's version contains in-frame clones alone and is incomplete. The data contain more than 90,000 clones, under 85% of them seen just once; the ten biggest clones take up roughly 5.4%. The sequencing here drew on CD4+ or CD8+ T cells sorted from blood, taken in a trial of the OX40 agonist ivuxolimab. The TCR sequence derives from an adult with an advanced solid tumor such as melanoma, head and neck, liver or kidney cancer.

The DNA of the CDR3 is TGTGCCAGCATAAATTTCTGGGACAGTACTAATGAAAAACTGTTTTTT. It translates to CASINFWDSTNEKLFF. This chain connects TRBV2 to TRBJ1-4; 7 positions agree with TRBD1. This CDR3 is built from 16 residues. Germline CDR1 and CDR2: SNHLY and FYNNEI. The junction had 10 bases not matched to a gene; V was cut back by 7 bases and J by 2 bases.